What follows is one T cell receptor beta chain and its context. Produced via immunoSEQ multiplex PCR; TCRdb's table is partial and in-frame only. The sample consists of about 1,600 clones, about 89% of them appearing once. V was clipped by 2 bases and J by 4 bases, with 9 bases between them. This CDR3 has 15 amino acids. Germline V CDR1 and CDR2: MNHEY, SMNVEV (reference sequence). This sample stems from a study of tumor T cells in aggressive B-cell lymphoma. Sequenced sample: tumor tissue. This rearrangement joins TRBV27 to TRBJ2-6, with D possibly matching TRBD1 (5 bases). The clonotype originates from an adult with diffuse large B cell lymphoma. The CDR3 region has the DNA TGTGCCAGCAGTTTAGGGGCAGCCGGGGCCAACGTCCTGACTTTC. Protein product: CASSLGAAGANVLTF.